One sample yielded the 20 T cell receptor beta chains listed below, sequenced in a study of blood T cell repertoires in COVID-19 (dated by TCRdb to the early 2020s). Library preparation used the immunoSEQ multiplex PCR assay. In its TCRdb copy, this immuneACCESS table keeps in-frame sequences only and misses some clones. Where compared with another copy, unresolved V genes explain less than half of these, and the others have no known cause. Counted in this sample were some 260,000 clones; about 86% of them appeared once. The ten largest account for roughly 1.4% of the sample. Sequencing used peripheral blood. The source is a man aged 80 or over with acute or convalescent COVID-19.

This rearrangement joins TRBV9 to TRBJ2-5; the match to TRBD1 covers 7 bases. The CDR3 loop spans 16 amino acids. The ends lost 3 bases at V and 5 bases at J; junction bases unmatched: 13. CDR1 SGDLS and CDR2 YYNGEE come from the germline V gene. The CDR3 DNA sequence: TGTGCCAGCAGCGAAAGGGACAGACAAAGGGGGGAGACCCAGTACTTC. Its protein is CASSERDRQRGETQYF.

The V and J genes are TRBV28 and TRBJ2-2, with a weak D call TRBD2 (6 bases). This CDR3 region has 12 residues. V lost 7 bases and J lost 6, with 9 bases in between. CDR1 and CDR2 from the germline V gene are MDHEN and SYDVKM. CDR3 sequence reads: CASTGVAGELFF. CDR3 nucleotides: TGTGCCAGCACGGGAGTGGCCGGGGAGCTGTTTTTT.

This clone was picked up a small number of times. Written as DNA, the CDR3 is TGTGCCAGCAGCCAGGTCTATAGAGAGCAGTACTTC. It translates to CASSQVYREQYF. The chain uses TRBV3-1 (or the pseudogene TRBV3-2) and TRBJ2-7; D gene unclear. Trimming left V 3 bases short and J 7 bases short, with 10 bases between. The CDR3 contains 12 residues. Germline V lookup: CDR1 LGHDT, CDR2 YNNKEL (reference sequence).

The chain links TRBV29-1 to TRBJ1-1; tentatively, D is TRBD1 (6 bases). V lost 5 bases and J 4 bases, leaving 14 bases between the germline ends. CDR3 size: 13 residues. The germline V gene has CDR1 SQVTM and CDR2 ANQGSEA. Here the CDR3 reads CSVFRGGGTEAFF. The DNA of the CDR3 is TGCAGCGTTTTCAGGGGTGGGGGCACTGAAGCTTTCTTT.

The rearrangement uses TRBV2 and TRBJ2-3; TRBD2 aligns across 14 bases. V shed 7 bases, J shed 4 bases, and the junction held 1 base outside the gene matches. This CDR3 contains 14 residues. Germline-derived CDR1 and CDR2 are SNHLY and FYNNEI. CDR3: CASTGLAGADTQYF. CDR3 bases: TGTGCCAGCACGGGACTAGCGGGAGCAGATACGCAGTATTTT.

Written as DNA, the CDR3 is TGTGCCAGCAGCCAACCCGGACAGGGTGAGCAGTTCTTC. Its protein is CASSQPGQGEQFF. J is TRBJ2-1 and V is TRBV3-1 (or the pseudogene TRBV3-2); 8 bases match TRBD1. Trimming removed 2 bases from V and 9 bases from J; junction bases left unmatched: 3. Germline values: CDR1 LGHDT, CDR2 YNNKEL (reference sequence). This CDR3 is built from 13 residues.

The CDR3 spells CATAPGGERETQYF. CDR3 DNA: TGTGCCACCGCTCCCGGGGGGGAGAGGGAGACCCAGTACTTC. V is TRBV10-3 and J is TRBJ2-5; 8 bases are shared with TRBD2. V lost 10 bases, J lost 5 bases, and 12 bases stayed unmatched. This CDR3 contains 14 residues. The germline CDR1 and CDR2 sequences are ENHRY and SYGVKD.

The chain carries TRBV4-2 and TRBJ1-2; 8 nucleotides agree with TRBD1. With V trimmed by 2 bases and J by 4 bases, 9 bases remained unmatched. The CDR3 is 16 amino acids. Germline V gene data show CDR1 as LGHNA and CDR2 as YNFKEQ. The CDR3 sequence: CASSQPTGGNLYGYTF. The CDR3 region has the DNA TGTGCCAGCAGCCAACCAACAGGGGGGAACCTCTATGGCTACACCTTC.

The chain has TRBV9 and TRBJ1-5; D is ambiguous. This CDR3 has 15 residues. V was shortened by 4 bases and J by 3 bases, with 14 bases between the two germline ends. Germline V gene sequence: CDR1 SGDLS, CDR2 YYNGEE. CDR3 protein: CASSPGPVTNQPQHF. CDR3 nucleotide sequence: TGTGCCAGCAGCCCTGGCCCCGTCACCAATCAGCCCCAGCATTTT.

A few counts support this clone. The chain is built from TRBV7-9 and TRBJ2-7; D might be TRBD1 (5 bases). Looked up from germline, CDR1 is SEHNR and CDR2 is FQNEAQ (reference sequence). V lost 1 base and J 7 bases, leaving 11 bases between the germline ends. The CDR3 covers 13 residues. The CDR3 bases are TGTGCCAGCAGCTTAGGACAGACCTTTGAGCAGTACTTC. Its protein is CASSLGQTFEQYF.

In this sample, this clone turned up a few times. The V and J genes are TRBV5-6 and TRBJ2-1; D may be TRBD1 (5 bases). Germline V gene lookup returns CDR1 SGHDT and CDR2 YYEEEE. There are 14 residues in the CDR3. Trimming removed 5 bases from V and 3 bases from J, with 12 bases in between. The CDR3 here is CASRLEQGYNEQFF. The CDR3 coding sequence is TGTGCCAGCAGATTAGAGCAGGGCTACAATGAGCAGTTCTTC.

The chain recombines TRBV7-6 with TRBJ2-5; 7 bases line up with TRBD2. This CDR3 spans 16 amino acids. Germline assignment: CDR1 SGHVS and CDR2 FNYEAQ. The trim removed 2 bases at V and 6 bases at J, leaving 12 bases unmatched. CDR3 in amino acids: CASSLRGGAGVQTQYF. The DNA of the CDR3 is TGTGCCAGCAGCTTAAGGGGAGGGGCTGGAGTACAGACCCAGTACTTC.

The chain uses TRBV5-4 and TRBJ1-1; D is possibly TRBD1 (6 bases). From germline, CDR1 is SGHNT and CDR2 YYREEE (reference sequence). The CDR3 contains 13 residues. V was clipped by 0 bases and J by 6 bases, with 9 bases between them. CDR3: CASSLVQGSEAFF. CDR3 DNA sequence: TGTGCCAGCAGCTTGGTTCAGGGGTCTGAAGCTTTCTTT.

This chain links TRBV7-3 with TRBJ2-7; TRBD1 aligns across 10 bases. Per germline, CDR1 SGHTA and CDR2 FQGTGA. With 5 bases clipped from V and 6 bases from J, the junction kept 10 bases outside the gene matches. The CDR3 loop spans 15 amino acids. The CDR3 nucleotides are TGTGCCAGCAGCCCATCCGGGACAGGGGCAAGCGAGCAGTACTTC. Its translation is CASSPSGTGASEQYF. Together with reference TRBV7-3 and TRBJ2-7, the CDR3 gives the full variable domain: GAGVSQTPSNKVTEKGKYVELRCDPISGHTALYWYRQSLGQGPEFLIYFQGTGAADDSGLPNDRFFAVRPEGSVSTLKIQRTERGDSAVYLCASSPSGTGASEQYFGPGTRLTVT.

The chain employs TRBV6-6 and TRBJ2-2; tentatively, D is TRBD2 (6 bases). CDR3 length: 12 amino acids. CDR1 is MNHNY, CDR2 SVGAGI, per germline (reference sequence). Trimming took off 3 bases at V and 11 bases at J, with 10 bases between the two ends. CDR3 sequence reads: CASSYRGNELFF. The CDR3 DNA reads TGTGCCAGCAGTTATCGGGGGAATGAGCTGTTTTTT.

A note on this clone: In the same sample, other DNA sequences code for this CDR3. This rearrangement joins TRBV7-9 to TRBJ1-4, with 7 bases lining up with TRBD1. The CDR3 has 14 residues. The ends lost 1 base at V and 7 bases at J; junction bases unmatched: 3. Germline V gene data show CDR1 as SEHNR and CDR2 as FQNEAQ (reference sequence). This CDR3 reads CASSLEGASEKLFF. DNA of the CDR3: TGTGCCAGCAGCTTAGAGGGGGCCAGTGAAAAACTGTTTTTT.

V and J are TRBV3-1 (or the pseudogene TRBV3-2) and TRBJ2-2, with D maybe TRBD2 (7 bases). V was pared by 4 bases and J by 6 bases, with 15 bases between. The CDR3 is 15 amino acids. The germline V gene has CDR1 LGHDT and CDR2 YNNKEL (reference sequence). The CDR3 sequence is CASSLPGEGAGELFF. As DNA, the CDR3 is TGTGCCAGCAGCCTCCCTGGGGAGGGGGCCGGGGAGCTGTTTTTT.

V usage is TRBV3-1 (or the pseudogene TRBV3-2) and J usage is TRBJ2-7, with 10 positions matching TRBD1. This CDR3 region has 15 residues. V was pared by 4 bases and J by 4 bases, with 7 bases of the junction left unmatched. Germline CDR1 and CDR2: LGHDT and YNNKEL (reference sequence). CDR3 DNA sequence: TGTGCCAGCAGCCCCCGGGACAGGGGCCCATACGAGCAGTACTTC. This gives the protein CASSPRDRGPYEQYF.

V usage is TRBV7-9 and J usage is TRBJ1-1; no clear D. This CDR3 has 14 residues. With 5 bases removed from V and 0 bases from J, the gap between germline ends came to 10 bases. Germline assignment: CDR1 SEHNR and CDR2 FQNEAQ (reference sequence). CDR3 loop: CASSTDGLNTEAFF. CDR3 sequence (DNA): TGTGCCAGCAGCACCGACGGGTTGAACACTGAAGCTTTCTTT.

This clone appeared once. J is TRBJ1-2 and V is TRBV10-3; tentatively, D is TRBD1 (5 bases). The CDR3 consists of 15 residues. The ends were cut back, 2 bases at V and 2 bases at J, with 12 bases in the middle. Germline loops: CDR1 ENHRY, CDR2 SYGVKD. This CDR3 reads CAISEPRVGNYGYTF. The CDR3 coding sequence is TGTGCCATCAGTGAGCCCAGGGTAGGGAACTATGGCTACACCTTC.